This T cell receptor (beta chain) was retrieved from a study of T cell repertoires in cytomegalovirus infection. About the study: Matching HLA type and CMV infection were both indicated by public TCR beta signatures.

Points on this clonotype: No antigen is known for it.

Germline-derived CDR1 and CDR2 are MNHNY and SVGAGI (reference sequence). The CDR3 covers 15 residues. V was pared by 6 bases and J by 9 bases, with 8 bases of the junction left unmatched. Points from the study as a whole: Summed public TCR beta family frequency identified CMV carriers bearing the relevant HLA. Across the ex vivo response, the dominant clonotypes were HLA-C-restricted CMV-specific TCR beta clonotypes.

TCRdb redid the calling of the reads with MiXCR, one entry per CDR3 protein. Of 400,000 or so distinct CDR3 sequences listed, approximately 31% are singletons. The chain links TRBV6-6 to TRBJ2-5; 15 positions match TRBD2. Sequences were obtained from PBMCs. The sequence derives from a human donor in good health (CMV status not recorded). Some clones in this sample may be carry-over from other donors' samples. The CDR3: CASSPTGTSGGPQYF. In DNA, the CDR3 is TGTGCCAGCAGCCCCACCGGGACTAGCGGGGGGCCCCAGTACTTC.